Reported below is one T cell receptor (beta chain). Its antigen is currently unknown. The ends were cut back, 4 bases at V and 8 bases at J, with 15 bases in the middle. The CDR3 is 14 residues long. Germline lookup yields CDR1 GTSNPN and CDR2 SVGIG (reference sequence). Within the ViraFEST assay, antigen-specific CD4+ T cells underwent expansion with viral peptide pools prior to sequencing. Subsequent to a culture period of less than twelve days, CD4+ T cells were isolated. A half-volume exchange with IL-2 medium occurred on days 3 and 7. The data stem from a study of vaccination effects on CD4 cells after COVID-19. Study information: Each participant was administered two doses of either the BNT162b2 or the mRNA-1273 vaccine.

The assay was immunoSEQ multiplex PCR, and TCRdb's table has in-frame clones only and misses some. The table lists about 54,000 clones, over 75% of them singletons. This chain links TRBV30 with TRBJ1-6; D is uncertain. The specimen comprised CD4+ T cells from PBMCs cultured with HCoV-229E spike peptides, sampled before COVID-19 vaccination. The sequence derives from a human donor who received a COVID-19 vaccine. The CDR3 here is CAWKRVLGYSPLHF. CDR3 DNA sequence: TGTGCCTGGAAAAGGGTGCTAGGGTATTCACCCCTCCACTTT.